Below are 29 T cell receptor beta chains sequenced from a single sample in a study of cytomegalovirus exposure and HLA in healthy donors. Primers included in the PCR were 60 Vbeta and 13 Jbeta primers. Sequencing was performed with immunoSEQ multiplex PCR; in TCRdb, only in-frame clones are kept and a portion is missing. Of some 170,000 clones listed, roughly 87% are singletons. The sequencing sample was made of PBMCs. These receptors were obtained from a man in his forties or fifties in good health and CMV-seropositive.

The sample holds one count of this clone. The chain links TRBV19 to TRBJ1-2; 8 bases map to TRBD1. Germline assignment: CDR1 LNHDA and CDR2 SQIVND (reference sequence). After removal of 5 bases from V and 6 bases from J, the junction contained 8 bases not matched to a gene. This CDR3 has 14 amino acids. The CDR3 loop is CASSPNPGQDGYTF. Written as DNA, the CDR3 is TGTGCCAGTAGTCCTAACCCGGGACAGGATGGCTACACCTTC.

V usage is TRBV30 and J usage is TRBJ2-2; 7 bases match TRBD1. CDR1 and CDR2 (germline): GTSNPN, SVGIG (reference sequence). V gave up 0 bases and J gave up 11 bases; unmatched junction bases: 6. There are 13 residues in the CDR3. CDR3 protein: CAWSVLGDRELFF. CDR3 sequence (DNA): TGTGCCTGGAGTGTACTTGGGGACAGAGAGCTGTTTTTT.

V is TRBV7-3 and J is TRBJ1-6, with 8 bases fitting TRBD1. The germline V gene has CDR1 SGHTA and CDR2 FQGTGA. CDR3 length: 15 residues. V gave up 2 bases and J gave up 7 bases; unmatched junction bases: 4. The chain's CDR3 is CASSLGDRRNSPLHF. The CDR3 nucleotides read TGTGCCAGCAGCTTAGGGGACAGGAGAAATTCACCCCTCCACTTT.

This chain links TRBV5-4 with TRBJ2-4; 8 bases line up with TRBD1. V shed 9 bases, J shed 5 bases, and the junction held 4 bases outside the gene matches. The germline CDR1 and CDR2 sequences are SGHNT and YYREEE (reference sequence). The CDR3 sequence is 12 residues long. CDR3 sequence (DNA): TGTGCCACCGGGACAGGAGAAAACATTCAGTACTTC. Amino acid sequence: CATGTGENIQYF. The variable domain in full, with the rest retrieved from reference TRBV5-4 and TRBJ2-4, is ETGVTQSPTHLIKTRGQQVTLRCSSQSGHNTVSWYQQALGQGPQFIFQYYREEENGRGNFPPRFSGLQFPNYSSELNVNALELDDSALYLCATGTGENIQYFGAGTRLSVL.

The chain is built from TRBV7-9 and TRBJ1-5; 7 nucleotides align to TRBD1. Trimming at V came to 5 bases and at J to 1 base, leaving 8 bases not matched to a gene. Germline lookup yields CDR1 SEHNR and CDR2 FQNEAQ (reference sequence). The CDR3 has 16 amino acids. The CDR3 loop is CASSPPGTESNQPQHF. CDR3 sequence (DNA): TGTGCCAGCAGCCCACCCGGGACAGAGAGCAATCAGCCCCAGCATTTT.

J is TRBJ1-1 and V is TRBV28, with 9 bases lining up with TRBD1. This CDR3 is built from 16 residues. Germline lookup yields CDR1 MDHEN and CDR2 SYDVKM. The V segment lost 6 bases and the J segment 4 bases; nucleotides outside the gene matches: 12. Here the CDR3 DNA reads TGTGCCAGCAGCGAAACAGGGGGCTGGGATGGCACTGAAGCTTTCTTT. This gives the protein CASSETGGWDGTEAFF.

The chain joins TRBV5-1 to TRBJ2-2, with 9 bases matching TRBD2. CDR3 length: 14 residues. With V trimmed by 2 bases and J by 5 bases, 1 base remained unmatched. CDR1 is SGHRS, CDR2 YFSETQ, per germline. The CDR3 spells CASSFSGGTGELFF. The CDR3 coding sequence is TGCGCCAGCAGCTTTAGCGGGGGTACCGGGGAGCTGTTTTTT.

This chain links TRBV9 with TRBJ1-3, with D perhaps matching TRBD1 (6 bases). The CDR3 loop spans 17 amino acids. Germline assignment: CDR1 SGDLS and CDR2 YYNGEE. V gave up 0 bases and J gave up 1 base, with 14 bases separating them. CDR3 sequence reads: CASSVEVQGQSGNTIYF. For the CDR3, the DNA is TGTGCCAGCAGCGTAGAAGTTCAGGGGCAGTCTGGAAACACCATATATTTT.

This clone was seen a handful of times. The J gene is TRBJ1-2, the V gene TRBV28; 12 bases fit TRBD1. Germline CDR1 and CDR2: MDHEN and SYDVKM. This CDR3 is 15 amino acids long. The V segment lost 5 bases and the J segment 7 bases; nucleotides outside the gene matches: 8. The CDR3 DNA follows: TGTGCCAGCAGTGGGGGGACAGGGGGCGAATTTGGCTACACCTTC. Encoded protein: CASSGGTGGEFGYTF.

The chain joins TRBV4-1 to TRBJ2-7; 9 bases align to TRBD1. Germline V gene sequence: CDR1 MGHRA, CDR2 YSYEKL. This CDR3 contains 17 residues. Trimming at V came to 3 bases and at J to 2 bases, leaving 11 bases not matched to a gene. The CDR3 bases are TGCGCCAGCAGCCACTCCATCCCGGGACAGGGTGCCTACGAGCAGTACTTC. Translating gives CASSHSIPGQGAYEQYF.

J is TRBJ2-7 and V is TRBV19; 7 nucleotides agree with TRBD1. The V gene's germline CDR1 is LNHDA and CDR2 SQIVND (reference sequence). This CDR3 has 13 amino acids. J gave up 5 bases and V 9 bases, and 10 bases lay outside the gene matches. CDR3 nucleotide sequence: TGTGCCAGCGAAGGGGGCCGAGGGAACGAGCAGTACTTC. Encoded protein: CASEGGRGNEQYF.

The gene calls are TRBV4-1 and TRBJ2-5; 8 bases match TRBD2. V was clipped by 0 bases and J by 4 bases; unmatched bases: 7. Germline CDR1 reads MGHRA; CDR2 reads YSYEKL. CDR3 size: 16 residues. CDR3: CASSQEDGGRRETQYF. CDR3 DNA: TGCGCCAGCAGCCAAGAAGACGGCGGGAGGAGAGAGACCCAGTACTTC.

A note on this clone: Given the absence of the conserved phenylalanine or tryptophan at the CDR3 end, a read error is likely. The V call is TRBV9, the J call TRBJ2-3; 12 bases line up with TRBD2. CDR3 length equals 18 residues. CDR1 is SGDLS, CDR2 YYNGEE, per germline. V was pared by 4 bases and J by 4 bases, with 13 bases of the junction left unmatched. The CDR3 coding sequence is TGTGCCAGCAGCTCCCGGAACCGACTAGCGGGGGCGGCAGATACGCAGTATTTG. It codes for CASSSRNRLAGAADTQYL.

The rearrangement uses TRBV27 and TRBJ2-2; D remains ambiguous. V was pared by 2 bases and J by 0 bases, with 4 bases between. This CDR3 contains 14 residues. Germline V gene sequence: CDR1 MNHEY, CDR2 SMNVEV (reference sequence). The DNA for the CDR3 is TGTGCCAGCAGTTTACTCCCGAACACCGGGGAGCTGTTTTTT. Translating gives CASSLLPNTGELFF.

The chain employs TRBV6-1 and TRBJ1-4; D is uncertain. Germline loops: CDR1 MNHNS, CDR2 SASEGT. This CDR3 is built from 12 residues. V lost 7 bases, J lost 7 bases, and 10 bases lay in between. The CDR3, as DNA: TGTGCCAGCACTCCGGCGGGTGAAAAACTGTTTTTT. This gives the protein CASTPAGEKLFF.

The chain links TRBV4-3 to TRBJ1-6; 7 nucleotides line up with TRBD1. CDR1 LGHNA and CDR2 YSLEER come from the germline V gene. The junction had 3 bases not matched to a gene; V was cut back by 0 bases and J by 7 bases. The CDR3 is 15 residues long. CDR3 coding DNA: TGCGCCAGCAGCCAAGACGGGACAGTAAATTCACCCCTCCACTTT. Translation: CASSQDGTVNSPLHF.

The chain combines TRBV10-2 with TRBJ2-7; a weak D match, TRBD1 (5 bases). Germline values: CDR1 WSHSY, CDR2 SAAADI. Trimming left V 6 bases short and J 3 bases short, with 6 bases between. The CDR3 consists of 11 residues. CDR3 sequence reads: CASSDSYEQYF. The CDR3 bases are TGCGCCAGCAGCGACAGCTACGAGCAGTACTTC.

The rearrangement uses TRBV7-3 and TRBJ2-3; 7 bases align to TRBD2. Trimming took 4 bases from V and 2 from J; bases not matched to a gene: 6. This CDR3 is built from 15 residues. Germline CDR1 is SGHTA and CDR2 is FQGTGA. The chain's CDR3 is CASSSAGMNTDTQYF. CDR3 sequence (DNA): TGTGCCAGCAGCTCAGCGGGGATGAACACAGATACGCAGTATTTT.

The chain combines TRBV6-5 with TRBJ2-5, with D possibly matching TRBD2 (6 bases). The CDR3 covers 13 residues. The V gene lost 8 bases and the J gene lost 5 bases, with 15 bases spanning the gap. Germline V gives CDR1 MNHEY, CDR2 SVGAGI. The CDR3 nucleotides read TGTGCCAGCTCCATCGGGAGTCATGAGACCCAGTACTTC. It encodes CASSIGSHETQYF.

The rearrangement joins TRBV5-6 to TRBJ2-7, with D uncertain. The V and J ends lost 0 bases and 7 bases respectively, with 14 bases between them. Germline V gives CDR1 SGHDT, CDR2 YYEEEE. The CDR3 totals 14 residues. The CDR3 here is CASSLGPDKREQYF. CDR3 bases: TGTGCCAGCAGCTTGGGTCCAGACAAAAGGGAGCAGTACTTC.

The chain has TRBV5-1 and TRBJ2-7; 7 nucleotides line up with TRBD1. Germline trimming cut 3 bases from V and 5 bases from J; bases unmatched to any gene: 11. This CDR3 spans 15 amino acids. CDR1 and CDR2 (germline): SGHRS, YFSETQ. The CDR3 loop reads CASSSGLQGFNEQYF. DNA for the CDR3: TGCGCCAGCAGCTCGGGCTTACAGGGGTTCAACGAGCAGTACTTC.

This chain links TRBV5-1 with TRBJ2-5; 7 bases are shared with TRBD2. Germline CDR1 SGHRS, CDR2 YFSETQ. The CDR3 is 14 residues long. V dropped 3 bases and J dropped 4; count of bases not matched to a gene: 6. The CDR3 coding sequence is TGCGCCAGCAGCTACTTAGCGGGCCCAGAGACCCAGTACTTC. As protein: CASSYLAGPETQYF.

The sample holds a few counts of this clone. This sequence joins TRBV7-2 and TRBJ1-5; D not certain. Germline values: CDR1 SGHTA, CDR2 FQGNSA. Trimming stripped 1 base from V and 7 bases from J, with 14 bases between. The length of the CDR3 is 15 residues. The CDR3 is CASSLDPGSIQPQHF. The DNA of the CDR3 is TGTGCCAGCAGCTTAGACCCGGGTTCTATCCAGCCCCAGCATTTT.

This chain links TRBV5-8 with TRBJ1-5; TRBD1 aligns across 8 bases. V was pared by 8 bases and J by 6 bases, with 16 bases of the junction left unmatched. Germline CDR1 SGHTS, CDR2 YDEGEE. There are 16 residues in the CDR3. CDR3 sequence reads: CASTPWGAGGIQPQHF. In nucleotides, the CDR3 is TGTGCCAGTACCCCCTGGGGCGCAGGGGGCATTCAGCCCCAGCATTTT.

The gene calls are TRBV6-1 and TRBJ2-5; 10 nucleotides line up with TRBD1. With the DNA end fitting TRBJ2-7 better, the J assignment may be wrong. In germline, CDR1 is MNHNS, CDR2 SASEGT. The CDR3 extends over 16 amino acids. The chain's CDR3 is CASSEPRTGGDYEQYF. CDR3 nucleotide sequence: TGTGCCAGCAGTGAACCAAGGACAGGGGGTGACTACGAGCAGTACTTC.

This clone was seen a single time. V gene TRBV5-4 combines with J gene TRBJ2-6; 10 bases align to TRBD1. Germline V lookup: CDR1 SGHNT, CDR2 YYREEE (reference sequence). The V gene end was trimmed by 0 bases and the J gene end by 1 base; junction bases not matched to a gene: 4. The length of the CDR3 is 18 residues. The CDR3 DNA follows: TGTGCCAGCAGCTTGGGGGACAGGGGCTTTTCTGGGGCCAACGTCCTGACTTTC. Translating it yields CASSLGDRGFSGANVLTF.

Of note for this clone: Relative to the germline gene, one junction end is altered; a read error may explain this. This sample includes further DNA sequences coding for the same CDR3. This chain joins TRBV27 and TRBJ2-2, with a weak D call TRBD2 (6 bases). Germline V gives CDR1 MNHEY, CDR2 SMNVEV (reference sequence). CDR3 length: 15 residues. CDR3 DNA: TGCGCCAGCAGTGATTGGGGACTCAACACCGGGGAGCTGTTTTTT. Translating it yields CASSDWGLNTGELFF.

This clone was picked up a small number of times. V and J are TRBV28 and TRBJ2-1; 9 nucleotides match TRBD2. Trimming removed 7 bases from V and 6 bases from J; junction bases left unmatched: 1. This CDR3 is built from 12 residues. Germline V gene lookup returns CDR1 MDHEN and CDR2 SYDVKM. DNA for the CDR3: TGTGCCAGCACGACTAGCGGCAATGAGCAGTTCTTC. This translates into CASTTSGNEQFF.

This clone was recorded a few times. This chain links TRBV4-2 with TRBJ2-7; 7 bases line up with TRBD2. V trimming: 1 base; J trimming: 7 bases; junction bases outside the gene matches: 7. The CDR3 totals 14 residues. Germline CDR1 reads LGHNA; CDR2 reads YNFKEQ. CDR3 DNA: TGTGCCAGCAGCCAAGGTGGGGGGGAGATTGAGCAGTACTTC. The encoded protein is CASSQGGGEIEQYF.